This TCR beta chain stems from a study of naive and memory T cell subsets. Study-wide findings and caveats: A few larger clonotypes appeared in naive repertoires, especially CD8, possibly memory cells re-expressing CD45RA.

V shed 0 bases and J shed 9 bases, with 15 bases lying between them. This CDR3 contains 14 residues. Germline V gene data show CDR1 as LNHNV and CDR2 as YYDKDF (reference sequence). The beta constant-region primer was an equimolar mix of two oligonucleotides covering TRBC1 and TRBC2. Nested alpha and beta constant-region primers with the SP2 primer drove four PCR rounds on ligated cDNA. TCRdb re-called the UMI-ligation and nested PCR reads with MiXCR, one entry per CDR3 protein. This sample has 90,000 to 120,000 distinct CDR3 sequences; roughly 15% occur once, and the top ten carry 2.8%. About this clonotype itself: Its cognate antigen is unknown.

The clonotype was recovered from a human donor in good health. Sequenced material: naive CD8+ T cells from blood. This rearrangement joins TRBV15 to TRBJ2-7; no firm D call. The CDR3 DNA follows: TGTGCCACCAGCAGAGATCGGACGGGTACGATGCAGTACTTC. Protein product: CATSRDRTGTMQYF.